The 17 T cell receptor beta chains in this list originate from one sample, sequenced in a study of graft-versus-host responses after intestinal transplantation. Their antigens are not known. TCRdb's table, derived via immunoSEQ multiplex PCR, lists solely in-frame clones and lacks some. Among fewer than 110,000 clones listed, approximately 93% were seen once. The material was unstimulated CD8+ T cells sorted from spleen or lymph node cells, obtained before intestinal transplant. The receptors stem from a human donor who received an intestinal transplant.

The V call is TRBV14, the J call TRBJ2-2; D not certain. The V end lost 0 bases, the J end lost 10 bases, and 6 bases lay between the germline ends. The CDR3 runs to 12 residues. Germline CDR1 reads SGHDN; CDR2 reads FVKESK. As DNA, the CDR3 is TGTGCCAGCAGCCAAGATCTGGTGGAGCTGTTTTTT. Translated: CASSQDLVELFF.

The V and J genes are TRBV9 and TRBJ2-3; 11 nucleotides match TRBD2. There are 16 residues in the CDR3. The trim removed 3 bases at V and 2 bases at J, leaving 5 bases unmatched. CDR1 is SGDLS, CDR2 YYNGEE, per germline. The CDR3 DNA follows: TGTGCCAGCAGCGCCGGGACTAGCGGCCTCACAGATACGCAGTATTTT. Its translation is CASSAGTSGLTDTQYF. Drawing the rest from reference TRBV9 and TRBJ2-3, the complete variable domain is DSGVTQTPKHLITATGQRVTLRCSPRSGDLSVYWYQQSLDQGLQFLIQYYNGEERAKGNILERFSAQQFPDLHSELNLSSLELGDSALYFCASSAGTSGLTDTQYFGPGTRLTVL.

This clone was found a few times. The rearrangement uses TRBV7-9 and TRBJ1-4; perhaps TRBD1 as D (5 bases). V gave up 5 bases and J gave up 6 bases, with 16 bases separating them. The V gene's germline CDR1 is SEHNR and CDR2 FQNEAQ (reference sequence). This CDR3 has 15 amino acids. The CDR3 nucleotides are TGTGCCAGCAGCCAGCCGGGGGTTTGGGATGAAAAACTGTTTTTT. Encoded protein: CASSQPGVWDEKLFF.

This sequence joins TRBV2 and TRBJ1-3; D is undetermined. The CDR3 runs 13 residues. V gave up 3 bases and J gave up 2 bases, with 5 bases separating them. CDR1 is SNHLY, CDR2 FYNNEI, per germline. The CDR3 loop is CASSDGTGNTIYF. DNA for the CDR3: TGTGCCAGCAGTGACGGGACTGGAAACACCATATATTTT.

V is TRBV7-6 and J is TRBJ1-4, with 8 bases that match TRBD1. This CDR3 comprises 15 residues. Trimming removed 1 base from V and 7 bases from J; junction bases left unmatched: 5. Per germline, CDR1 SGHVS and CDR2 FNYEAQ. CDR3 nucleotides: TGTGCCAGCAGCTTAGAGGGGACAGGTATTGAAAAACTGTTTTTT. It encodes CASSLEGTGIEKLFF. Together with reference TRBV7-6 and TRBJ1-4, the CDR3 gives the full variable domain: GAGVSQSPRYKVTKRGQDVALRCDPISGHVSLYWYRQALGQGPEFLTYFNYEAQQDKSGLPNDRFSAERPEGSISTLTIQRTEQRDSAMYRCASSLEGTGIEKLFFGSGTQLSVL.

The CDR3: CASSPGLGTSGVSLYEQYF. The CDR3, as DNA: TGTGCCAGCAGCCCCGGTTTAGGGACTAGCGGGGTATCTCTCTACGAGCAGTACTTC. V and J are TRBV7-8 and TRBJ2-7; the match to TRBD2 covers 13 bases. V trimming: 5 bases; J trimming: 3 bases; junction bases outside the gene matches: 16. The germline V gene has CDR1 SGHVS and CDR2 FQNEAQ. The CDR3 covers 19 residues.

V and J are TRBV5-6 and TRBJ2-1; D not certain. Per the germline V gene, CDR1 is SGHDT and CDR2 is YYEEEE. Trimming took 1 base from V and 6 from J, leaving 5 bases between them. The CDR3 is 12 residues long. Written as DNA, the CDR3 is TGTGCCAGCAGCTTGTTACTCAATGAGCAGTTCTTC. Translating gives CASSLLLNEQFF.

This clone was counted a few times. The chain has TRBV5-6 and TRBJ1-4; no reliable D call. From germline, CDR1 is SGHDT and CDR2 YYEEEE. The CDR3 covers 15 residues. V was shortened by 4 bases and J by 7 bases, with 17 bases between the two germline ends. Here the CDR3 reads CASSLSRFLSEKLFF. The CDR3 DNA follows: TGTGCCAGCAGCCTGTCTCGGTTTTTGAGTGAAAAACTGTTTTTT.

This chain connects TRBV9 to TRBJ2-2; weak D call: TRBD2 (7 bases). The CDR3 sequence is 17 residues long. The germline CDR1 and CDR2 sequences are SGDLS and YYNGEE. The V and J ends lost 0 bases and 1 base respectively, with 13 bases between them. The CDR3 coding sequence is TGTGCCAGCAGCGTAGATGGAGGGGGGGGGAACACCGGGGAGCTGTTTTTT. This encodes CASSVDGGGGNTGELFF.

The rearrangement joins TRBV30 to TRBJ2-7, with D unclear. Trimming pared 1 base from V and 6 bases from J, leaving 4 bases between. The CDR3 consists of 10 residues. Germline V gene data show CDR1 as GTSNPN and CDR2 as SVGIG (reference sequence). The CDR3 DNA reads TGTGCCTGGAGTGGGGGCGAGCAGTACTTC. Encoded protein: CAWSGGEQYF.

J is TRBJ2-3 and V is TRBV14; D is ambiguous. Between the trimmed V and J ends, which lost 1 base and 2 bases, there was a span of 4 bases. The CDR3 extends over 13 amino acids. The germline V gene has CDR1 SGHDN and CDR2 FVKESK. The chain's CDR3 is CASSQVVTDTQYF. DNA of the CDR3: TGTGCCAGCAGCCAAGTCGTCACAGATACGCAGTATTTT. The whole variable domain, filled in from reference TRBV14 and TRBJ2-3, reads EAGVTQFPSHSVIEKGQTVTLRCDPISGHDNLYWYRRVMGKEIKFLLHFVKESKQDESGMPNNRFLAERTGGTYSTLKVQPAELEDSGVYFCASSQVVTDTQYFGPGTRLTVL.

This chain connects TRBV25-1 to TRBJ2-3, with D hard to call. The CDR3 totals 14 residues. Germline V gives CDR1 MGHDK, CDR2 SYGVNS. V was clipped by 1 base and J by 0 bases, with 5 bases between them. CDR3 coding DNA: TGTGCCAGCAGTGAATCAGCTAGCACAGATACGCAGTATTTT. Translating gives CASSESASTDTQYF.

This chain uses TRBV2 with TRBJ1-1, with D tentatively TRBD1 (6 bases). Trimming shortened V by 6 bases and J by 3 bases, and 17 bases separated the two germline ends. This CDR3 has 15 residues. CDR1 is SNHLY, CDR2 FYNNEI, per germline. The CDR3 sequence is CASRTGRLADTEAFF. The CDR3 region has the DNA TGTGCCAGCAGAACAGGGCGTCTGGCGGACACTGAAGCTTTCTTT. The variable domain in full, completed from reference TRBV2 and TRBJ1-1, reads EPEVTQTPSHQVTQMGQEVILRCVPISNHLYFYWYRQILGQKVEFLVSFYNNEISEKSEIFDDQFSVERPDGSNFTLKIRSTKLEDSAMYFCASRTGRLADTEAFFGQGTRLTVV.

The chain employs TRBV7-7 and TRBJ2-3, with a possible D match to TRBD2 (5 bases). Germline V gene data show CDR1 as SSHAT and CDR2 as FNYEAQ (reference sequence). V was trimmed by 2 bases and J by 6 bases, leaving 12 bases between them. This CDR3 has 14 amino acids. In nucleotides, the CDR3 is TGTGCCAGCAGCTTAAGTCTAGCCGGGGATACGCAGTATTTT. Translated, it gives CASSLSLAGDTQYF.

This chain links TRBV10-3 with TRBJ1-1; 7 bases match TRBD1. The CDR3 runs to 12 residues. CDR1 and CDR2 from the germline V gene are ENHRY and SYGVKD. The J segment lost 7 bases and the V segment lost 9 bases, leaving 8 bases of the junction unmatched. DNA for the CDR3: TGTGCCATTCTAGCAGGGGGAAATGAAGCTTTCTTT. This sequence encodes CAILAGGNEAFF.

V usage is TRBV21-1 and J usage is TRBJ1-6; the D call in the table, TRBD1, was not verified against the DNA. TRBV21-1 is reported as a pseudogene. The CDR3 consists of 14 residues. This CDR3 is CASSKAGVGSPLHF. The CDR3 DNA is TGTGCCAGCAGCAAGGCAGGGGTAGGTTCACCCCTCCACTTT.

The chain combines TRBV10-3 with TRBJ1-2; TRBD1 matches 7 bases. V shed 6 bases and J 1 base; nucleotides not matched to a gene: 5. Looked up from germline, CDR1 is ENHRY and CDR2 is SYGVKD. This CDR3 is built from 14 residues. CDR3 nucleotide sequence: TGTGCCATCAGCGGACAGGACAATAACTATGGCTACACCTTC. Translation: CAISGQDNNYGYTF.